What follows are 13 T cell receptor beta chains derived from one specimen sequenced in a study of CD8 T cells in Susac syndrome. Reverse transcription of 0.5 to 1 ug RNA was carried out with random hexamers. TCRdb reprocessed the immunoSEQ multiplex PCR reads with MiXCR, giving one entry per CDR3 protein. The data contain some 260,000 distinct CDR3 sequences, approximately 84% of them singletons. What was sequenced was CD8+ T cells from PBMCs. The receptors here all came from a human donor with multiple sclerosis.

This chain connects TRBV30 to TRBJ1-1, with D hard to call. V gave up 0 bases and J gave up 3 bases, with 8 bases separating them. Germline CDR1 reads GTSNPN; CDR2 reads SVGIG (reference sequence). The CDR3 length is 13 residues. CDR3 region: CAWSVAAHTEAFF. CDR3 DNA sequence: TGTGCCTGGAGTGTAGCGGCCCACACTGAAGCTTTCTTT.

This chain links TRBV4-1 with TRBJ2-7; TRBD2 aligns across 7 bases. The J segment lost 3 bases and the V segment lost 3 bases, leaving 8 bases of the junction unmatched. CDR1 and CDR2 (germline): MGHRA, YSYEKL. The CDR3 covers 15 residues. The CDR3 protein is CASSQGRLADYEQYF. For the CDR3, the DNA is TGCGCCAGCAGCCAGGGGAGACTAGCAGACTACGAGCAGTACTTC.

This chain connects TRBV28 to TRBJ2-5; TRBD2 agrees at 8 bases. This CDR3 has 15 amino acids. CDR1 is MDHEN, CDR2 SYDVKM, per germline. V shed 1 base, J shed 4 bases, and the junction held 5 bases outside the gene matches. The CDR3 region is CASSLFLLAGETQYF. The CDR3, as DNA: TGTGCCAGCAGTTTATTCCTCCTAGCGGGAGAGACCCAGTACTTC. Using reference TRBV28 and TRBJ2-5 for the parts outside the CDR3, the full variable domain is DVKVTQSSRYLVKRTGEKVFLECVQDMDHENMFWYRQDPGLGLRLIYFSYDVKMKEKGDIPEGYSVSREKKERFSLILESASTNQTSMYLCASSLFLLAGETQYFGPGTRLLVL.

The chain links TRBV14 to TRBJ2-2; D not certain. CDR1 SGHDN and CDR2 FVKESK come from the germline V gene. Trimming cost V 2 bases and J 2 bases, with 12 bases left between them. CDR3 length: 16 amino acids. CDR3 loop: CASSQFRPVNTGELFF. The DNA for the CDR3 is TGTGCCAGCAGCCAATTCCGTCCAGTTAACACCGGGGAGCTGTTTTTT.

The CDR3 loop is CASSRDRKTNEKLFF. CDR3 sequence (DNA): TGTGCCAGCAGCAGGGACAGGAAAACTAATGAAAAACTGTTTTTT. The chain joins TRBV7-9 to TRBJ1-4; 8 nucleotides match TRBD1. The CDR3 length is 15 residues. Germline V lookup: CDR1 SEHNR, CDR2 FQNEAQ (reference sequence). The V gene end was trimmed by 5 bases and the J gene end by 1 base; junction bases not matched to a gene: 3. Variable domain in full (rest from reference TRBV7-9 and TRBJ1-4): DTGVSQNPRHKITKRGQNVTFRCDPISEHNRLYWYRQTLGQGPEFLTYFQNEAQLEKSRLLSDRFSAERPKGSFSTLEIQRTEQGDSAMYLCASSRDRKTNEKLFFGSGTQLSVL.

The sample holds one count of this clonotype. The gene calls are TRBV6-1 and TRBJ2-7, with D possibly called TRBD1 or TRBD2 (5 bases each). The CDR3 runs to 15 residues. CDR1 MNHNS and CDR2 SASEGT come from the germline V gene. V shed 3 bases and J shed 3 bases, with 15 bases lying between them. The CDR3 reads CASSDRDGGLYEQYF. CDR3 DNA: TGTGCCAGCAGTGACCGGGACGGAGGACTCTACGAGCAGTACTTC.

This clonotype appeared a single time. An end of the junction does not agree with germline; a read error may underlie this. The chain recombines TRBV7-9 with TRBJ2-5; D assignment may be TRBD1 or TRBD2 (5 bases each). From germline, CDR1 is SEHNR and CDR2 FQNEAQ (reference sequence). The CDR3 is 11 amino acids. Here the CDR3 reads CASSLAGPAHF. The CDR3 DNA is TGTGCCAGCAGCTTAGCGGGACCTGCACACTTC.

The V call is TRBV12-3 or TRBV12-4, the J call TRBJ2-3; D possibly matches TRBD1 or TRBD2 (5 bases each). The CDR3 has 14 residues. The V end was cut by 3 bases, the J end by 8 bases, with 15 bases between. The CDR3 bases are TGTGCCAGCAGTTTTTGGGACGCATCCCTTACGCAGTATTTT. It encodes CASSFWDASLTQYF.

Here the CDR3 DNA reads TGTGCCAGCAGCTTAGCGGGGGACGCTAACTATGGCTACACCTTC. As protein: CASSLAGDANYGYTF. The chain couples TRBV7-6 to TRBJ1-2; D might be TRBD1 (5 bases). Trimming took off 0 bases at V and 0 bases at J, with 8 bases between the two ends. CDR1 SGHVS and CDR2 FNYEAQ come from the germline V gene. This CDR3 has 15 amino acids.

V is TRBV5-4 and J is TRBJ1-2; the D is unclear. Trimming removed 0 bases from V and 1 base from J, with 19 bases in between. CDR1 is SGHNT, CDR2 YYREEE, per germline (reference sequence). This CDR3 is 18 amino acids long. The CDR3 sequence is CASSLDILPPAFNYGYTF. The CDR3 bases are TGTGCCAGCAGCTTGGATATCTTACCCCCGGCCTTTAACTATGGCTACACCTTC.

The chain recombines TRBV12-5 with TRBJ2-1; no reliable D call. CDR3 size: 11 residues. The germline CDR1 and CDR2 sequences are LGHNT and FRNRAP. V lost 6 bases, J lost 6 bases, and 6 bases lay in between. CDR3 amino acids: CASGLSNEQFF. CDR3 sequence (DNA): TGTGCTAGTGGACTTAGCAATGAGCAGTTCTTC.

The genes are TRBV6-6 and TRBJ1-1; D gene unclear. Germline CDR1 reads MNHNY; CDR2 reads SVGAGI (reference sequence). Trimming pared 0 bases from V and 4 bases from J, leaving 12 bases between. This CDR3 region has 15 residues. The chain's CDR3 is CASSYSTWGGTEAFF. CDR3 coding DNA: TGTGCCAGCAGTTACTCGACTTGGGGAGGCACTGAAGCTTTCTTT.

The CDR3 DNA sequence: TGTGCCAGCAGCGCGTACTATAGCGTTTCACCCTACGAGCAGTACTTC. Its translation is CASSAYYSVSPYEQYF. This chain links TRBV7-2 with TRBJ2-7; D is perhaps TRBD2 (5 bases). Trimming removed 5 bases at V and 2 bases at J, with 19 bases between. CDR1 SGHTA and CDR2 FQGNSA come from the germline V gene. The CDR3 runs to 16 residues.